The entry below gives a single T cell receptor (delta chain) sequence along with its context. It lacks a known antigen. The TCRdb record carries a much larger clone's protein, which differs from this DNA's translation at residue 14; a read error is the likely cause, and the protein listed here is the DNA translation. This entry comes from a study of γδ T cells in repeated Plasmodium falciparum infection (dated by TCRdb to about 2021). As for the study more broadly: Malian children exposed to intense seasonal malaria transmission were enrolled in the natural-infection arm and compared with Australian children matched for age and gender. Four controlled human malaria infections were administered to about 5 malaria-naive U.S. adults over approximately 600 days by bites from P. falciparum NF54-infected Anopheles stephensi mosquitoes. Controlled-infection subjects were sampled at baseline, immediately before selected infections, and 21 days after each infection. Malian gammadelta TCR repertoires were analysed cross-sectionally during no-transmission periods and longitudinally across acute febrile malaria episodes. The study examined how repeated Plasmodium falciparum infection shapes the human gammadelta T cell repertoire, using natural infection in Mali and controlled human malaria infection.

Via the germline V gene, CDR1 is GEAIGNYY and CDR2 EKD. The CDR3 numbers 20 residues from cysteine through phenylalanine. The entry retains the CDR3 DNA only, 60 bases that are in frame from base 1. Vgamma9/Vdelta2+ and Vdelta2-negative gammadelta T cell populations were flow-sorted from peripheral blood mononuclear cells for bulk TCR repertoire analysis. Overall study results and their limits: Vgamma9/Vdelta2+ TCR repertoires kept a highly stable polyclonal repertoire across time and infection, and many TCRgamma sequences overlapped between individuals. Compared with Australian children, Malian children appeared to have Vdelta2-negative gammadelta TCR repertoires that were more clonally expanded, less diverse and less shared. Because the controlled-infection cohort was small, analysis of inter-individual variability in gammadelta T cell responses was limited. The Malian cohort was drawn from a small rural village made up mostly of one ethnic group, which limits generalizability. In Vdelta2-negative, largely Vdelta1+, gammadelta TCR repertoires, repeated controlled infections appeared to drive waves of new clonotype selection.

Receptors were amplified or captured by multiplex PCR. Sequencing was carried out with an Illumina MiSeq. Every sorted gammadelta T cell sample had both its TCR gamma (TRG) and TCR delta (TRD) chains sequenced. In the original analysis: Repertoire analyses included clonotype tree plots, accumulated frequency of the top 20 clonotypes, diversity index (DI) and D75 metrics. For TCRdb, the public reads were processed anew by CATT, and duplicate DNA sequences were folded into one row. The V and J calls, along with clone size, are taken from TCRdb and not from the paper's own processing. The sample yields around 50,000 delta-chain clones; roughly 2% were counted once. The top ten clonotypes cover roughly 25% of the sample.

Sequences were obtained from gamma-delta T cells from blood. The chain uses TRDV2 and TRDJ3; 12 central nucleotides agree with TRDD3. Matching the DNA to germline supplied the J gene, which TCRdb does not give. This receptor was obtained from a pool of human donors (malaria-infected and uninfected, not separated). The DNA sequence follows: TGTGCCTGTGACCCAGTACTGGGGGATACCGCGTCATGGGGCACCCGACAGATGTTTTTC. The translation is CACDPVLGDTASWGTRQMFF.